These 2 T cell receptor beta chains originate from one sample sequenced in a study of control samples from healthy donors and cancer patients. Repertoires were generated with immunoSEQ multiplex PCR, while TCRdb's copy carries only in-frame clones and drops some. This sample has over 200,000 clones, with around 80% found just once. Sequenced sample: PBMCs. These receptors all stem from a woman aged 60-70 years with lung cancer.

The chain couples TRBV28 to TRBJ1-5, with D uncertain. Germline V CDR1 and CDR2: MDHEN, SYDVKM. The CDR3 spans 13 residues. V lost 7 bases and J lost 0, with 7 bases in between. CDR3 nucleotides: TGTGCCAGCATAGGGTATAGCAATCAGCCCCAGCATTTT. Protein: CASIGYSNQPQHF.

The V and J genes are TRBV4-2 and TRBJ1-2, with D tentatively TRBD1 (5 bases). V was shortened by 0 bases and J by 7 bases, with 12 bases between the two germline ends. The CDR3 length is 14 residues. Germline values: CDR1 LGHNA, CDR2 YNFKEQ. Written as DNA, the CDR3 is TGTGCCAGCAGCCAAGAGTCAGGGAGACCTGGCTACACCTTC. Protein sequence: CASSQESGRPGYTF.